This TCR beta chain was profiled in a study of human T cells and chemical hapten exposure. Study overall: The study lasted approximately 25 weeks, and patients were dosed weekly with diphenylcyclopropenone on the scalp throughout. Alopecia areata, totalis or universalis affected patients who were mostly female.

Trimming stripped 7 bases from V and 4 bases from J, with 11 bases between. The CDR3 spans 12 residues. The V gene's germline CDR1 is MDHEN and CDR2 SYDVKM. This clonotype was recorded many times. Authors' methods: Sequenced samples showed a median of roughly 99,000 TCRs each, with counts running from around 20,000 to 690,000. Via MiXCR, TCRdb re-called the RACE reads, giving one row per CDR3 protein. The V and J calls, along with clone size, are taken from TCRdb and not from the paper's own processing. The table lists tens of thousands of distinct CDR3 sequences, roughly 12% of them singletons. Regarding time point: pre-sensitization, week 0. Treatment in this sample: therapeutic diphenylcyclopropenone sensitization with weekly scalp DPC.

The clonotype was recovered from a woman aged 25 to 39 with alopecia areata. Some clones in this sample may be carry-over from other donors' samples. The chain uses TRBV28 and TRBJ2-7; D is ambiguous. The sample in question was whole blood, obtained in connection with sensitization to the hapten diphenylcyclopropenone (DPC). In DNA, the CDR3 is TGTGCCAGCAACCTCCGGACGTACGAGCAGTACTTC. This translates into CASNLRTYEQYF.